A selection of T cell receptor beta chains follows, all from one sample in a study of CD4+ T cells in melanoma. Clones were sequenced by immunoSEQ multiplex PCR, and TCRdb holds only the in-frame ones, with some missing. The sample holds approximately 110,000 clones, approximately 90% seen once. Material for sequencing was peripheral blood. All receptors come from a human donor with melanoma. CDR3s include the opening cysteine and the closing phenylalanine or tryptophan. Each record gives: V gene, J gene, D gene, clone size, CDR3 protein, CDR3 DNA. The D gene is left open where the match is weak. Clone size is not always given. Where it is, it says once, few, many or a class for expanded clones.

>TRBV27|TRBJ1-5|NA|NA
CASRPKGQLLSNQPQHF
TGTGCCAGCAGGCCTAAAGGACAGTTGCTTAGCAATCAGCCCCAGCATTTT
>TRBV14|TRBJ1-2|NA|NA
CASSQALGANYGYTF
TGTGCCAGCAGCCAAGCTCTAGGGGCGAACTATGGCTACACCTTC
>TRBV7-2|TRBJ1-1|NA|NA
CASSLVLGKLAEAFF
TGTGCCAGCAGCTTAGTATTGGGGAAACTAGCTGAAGCTTTCTTT
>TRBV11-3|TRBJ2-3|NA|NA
CASSAQGTDTQYF
TGTGCCAGCAGCGCTCAGGGTACAGATACGCAGTATTTT
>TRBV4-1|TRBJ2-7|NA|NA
CASSQQGNEQYF
TGCGCCAGCAGCCAACAAGGGAACGAGCAGTACTTC
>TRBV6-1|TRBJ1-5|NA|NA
CASIQTVSNQPQHF
TGTGCCAGCATTCAGACGGTTAGCAATCAGCCCCAGCATTTT
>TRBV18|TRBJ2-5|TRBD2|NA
CASSPPRGGQETQYF
TGTGCCAGCTCACCACCGCGGGGGGGCCAAGAGACCCAGTACTTC
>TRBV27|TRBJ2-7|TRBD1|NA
CASSKGGDRGLEQYF
TGTGCCAGCAGCAAGGGTGGGGACAGGGGGCTCGAGCAGTACTTC
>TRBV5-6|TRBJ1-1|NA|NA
CASSVTPNTEAFF
TGTGCCAGCAGCGTTACACCGAACACTGAAGCTTTCTTT
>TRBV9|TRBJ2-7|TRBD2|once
CASSPRGLVYEQYF
TGTGCCAGCAGCCCTCGGGGACTAGTCTACGAGCAGTACTTC
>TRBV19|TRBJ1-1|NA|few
CASSTTTVMEAFF
TGTGCCAGTAGTACCACAACGGTAATGGAAGCTTTCTTT
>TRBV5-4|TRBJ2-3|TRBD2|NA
CASSLVLAGAGGNTQYF
TGTGCCAGCAGCTTGGTACTAGCGGGGGCTGGGGGTAATACGCAGTATTTT
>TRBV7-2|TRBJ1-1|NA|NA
CASSLGRLTNTEAFF
TGTGCCAGCAGCTTAGGGCGGTTGACGAACACTGAAGCTTTCTTT
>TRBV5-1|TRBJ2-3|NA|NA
CASSLGGASTDTQYF
TGCGCCAGCAGCTTGGGGGGAGCGAGCACAGATACGCAGTATTTT
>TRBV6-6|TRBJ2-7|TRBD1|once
CASGRGNREQYF
TGTGCCAGCGGCAGGGGGAATAGAGAGCAGTACTTC
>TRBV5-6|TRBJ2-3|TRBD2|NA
CASSFGMVAGVGTQYF
TGTGCCAGCAGCTTTGGTATGGTAGCGGGAGTAGGTACGCAGTATTTT
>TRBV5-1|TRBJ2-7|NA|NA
CASSFLGGTYEQYF
TGCGCCAGCAGCTTCCTGGGGGGAACCTACGAACAGTACTTC
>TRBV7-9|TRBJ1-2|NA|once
CASSTPGRGGGYTF
TGTGCCAGCAGCACCCCCGGGAGGGGAGGCGGCTACACCTTC
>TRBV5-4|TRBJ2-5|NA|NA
CASSKEVGQETQYF
TGTGCCAGCAGCAAGGAGGTGGGGCAAGAGACCCAGTACTTC
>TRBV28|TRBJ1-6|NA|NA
CASNLDGSYNSPLHF
TGTGCCAGCAACCTGGACGGTTCATATAATTCACCCCTCCACTTT
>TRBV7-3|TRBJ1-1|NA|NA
CASSTTGGPNTEAFF
TGTGCCAGCAGCACCACTGGGGGGCCGAACACTGAAGCTTTCTTT
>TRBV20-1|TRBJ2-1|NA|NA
CSARDYPLQFF
TGCAGTGCTAGAGATTACCCCCTTCAGTTCTTC
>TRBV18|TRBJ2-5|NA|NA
CASSPVGMLPPETQYF
TGTGCCAGCTCCCCTGTAGGAATGTTACCGCCAGAGACCCAGTACTTC
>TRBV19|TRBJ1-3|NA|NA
CASFHPGKGENTIYF
TGTGCCAGTTTTCACCCGGGCAAGGGGGAAAACACCATATATTTT
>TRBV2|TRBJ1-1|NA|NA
CASSEDLWTEAFF
TGTGCCAGCAGTGAAGACCTGTGGACTGAAGCTTTCTTT
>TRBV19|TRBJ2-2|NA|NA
CASRWGANTGELFF
TGTGCCAGCCGATGGGGGGCCAACACCGGGGAGCTGTTTTTT
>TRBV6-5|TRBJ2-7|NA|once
CASSFRQDSYEQYF
TGTGCCAGCAGTTTCCGACAGGACTCCTACGAGCAGTACTTC
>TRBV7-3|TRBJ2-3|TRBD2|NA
CASSPGTSDTDTQYF
TGTGCCAGCAGCCCCGGGACTAGCGATACAGATACGCAGTATTTT
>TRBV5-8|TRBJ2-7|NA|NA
CASSPLLGQSYEQYF
TGTGCCAGCAGCCCCCTCTTGGGGCAGTCCTACGAGCAGTACTTC